This record concerns one T cell receptor beta chain sequence. Individuals drawn from 24 US areas were about 18 to 90 years old. The source of the sample is a study of blood T cell repertoires in COVID-19. About the study: The cDNA or gDNA used as material had been derived from T cells, B-cell-depleted T cells, or PBMCs.

Germline lookup yields CDR1 MNHEY and CDR2 SMNVEV (reference sequence). Deletions cut 2 bases from V and 0 bases from J, with 11 bases between. CDR3 length equals 17 residues. Libraries were prepared by immunoSEQ multiplex PCR; TCRdb keeps only in-frame clonotypes and omits some of them. The repertoire includes roughly 430,000 clones, roughly 90% of them detected once, and more than 2% sits in the top ten. Specimen: PBMCs or T cells enriched from blood (not recorded which). This receptor was obtained from a woman between 40 and 50 years old with acute COVID-19. The chain carries TRBV27 and TRBJ1-6; D is unclear. The CDR3 here is CASSLDLLSSYNSPLHF. CDR3 in DNA: TGTGCCAGCAGTTTAGATCTGCTTAGCTCCTATAATTCACCCCTCCACTTT.